This T cell receptor (beta chain) originates from a study of identical twins. In TCRdb, the 5' RACE reads were re-called with MiXCR into one record per CDR3 protein. The sample shows fewer than 900,000 distinct CDR3 sequences, about 18% of them seen only once. This clonotype turned up a few times. This CDR3 is 15 amino acids long. CDR1 is MNHEY, CDR2 SMNVEV, per germline (reference sequence). Trimming left V 8 bases short and J 5 bases short, with 18 bases between. These records were also assigned to another study, of T cells expressing NK-cell markers. This second report adds: Sorted CD3+CD56+NKG2C+, CD3+CD56+NKG2C- and CD3+CD56-NKG2C+ T cells supplied TCR beta repertoires.

The TCR sequence derives from a woman aged 18-29 years in good health. Sequenced material: PBMCs. V is TRBV27 and J is TRBJ2-2; a weak D match, TRBD2 (6 bases). CDR3 in amino acids: CASRRGILGTGELFF. In DNA form, the CDR3 reads TGTGCCAGCCGTCGGGGGATCTTGGGGACCGGGGAGCTGTTTTTT.